The 24 T cell receptor beta chains presented below share a single source sample, sequenced in a study of molecular identifiers for immune sequencing clone quantification. TCRdb called the PCR reads again in MiXCR, with one record for every CDR3 protein. The table shows some 97,000 distinct CDR3 sequences, with roughly a third occurring only once. The sequenced sample was naive CD8+ T cells from blood, with Jurkat cell RNA spiked in. Subset meaning: FACS-sorted CD8+CD4-CCR7+CD45RA+ naive T cells. The receptors derive from a human donor in good health. Some libraries in this study had Jurkat cell RNA spiked in.

On this clonotype: Given the absence of the conserved phenylalanine or tryptophan at the CDR3 end, a read error is likely. V and J are TRBV6-2 or TRBV6-3 and TRBJ2-5, with TRBD2 identical over 7 bases. V lost 5 bases and J lost 0; bases outside the gene matches: 18. CDR1 and CDR2 (germline): MNHEY, SVGEGT. This CDR3 has 19 amino acids. The CDR3 DNA reads as TGTGCCAGCAGTCCTCTAGCGGCTCAAGCACCATGGTACCAAGAGACCCAGTACTCC. Protein sequence: CASSPLAAQAPWYQETQYS.

Remarks on this clonotype: A clone one base away is much larger, so this may be a read error. The chain joins TRBV28 to TRBJ2-4; D gene uncertain. This CDR3 has 18 residues. Germline CDR1 is MDHEN and CDR2 is SYDVKM. CDR3 bases: TGTGCCAGCAGTTTATTATCCCCTAGGACGAAAGCCAAAAGCATTCAGTACTTC. Amino acids: CASSLLSPRTKAKSIQYF.

This clonotype was observed a handful of times. This chain links TRBV13 with TRBJ2-6; D gene ambiguous. Germline assignment: CDR1 PRHDT and CDR2 FYEKMQ (reference sequence). Trimming left V 0 bases short and J 0 bases short, with 15 bases between. The CDR3 has 19 amino acids. Here the CDR3 reads CASSLGLRTLPSGANVLTF. DNA of the CDR3: TGTGCCAGCAGCTTAGGCCTCCGGACGTTACCCTCTGGGGCCAACGTCCTGACTTTC.

This clonotype has at least ten counts. The rearrangement uses TRBV9 and TRBJ2-5, with 7 bases aligning to TRBD1. From germline, CDR1 is SGDLS and CDR2 YYNGEE. There are 15 residues in the CDR3. Trimming at V came to 5 bases and at J to 0 bases, leaving 7 bases not matched to a gene. Here the CDR3 reads CASRPGTAYQETQYF. The CDR3, as DNA: TGTGCCAGCAGACCCGGGACAGCGTACCAAGAGACCCAGTACTTC.

This clonotype was observed a few times. The chain couples TRBV7-9 to TRBJ2-5; D is undetermined. The CDR3 length is 14 residues. Germline assignment: CDR1 SEHNR and CDR2 FQNEAQ (reference sequence). V gave up 0 bases and J gave up 0 bases, with 5 bases separating them. CDR3 sequence (DNA): TGTGCCAGCAGCTTAGCCAAGTACCAAGAGACCCAGTACTTC. This translates into CASSLAKYQETQYF. Supplemented by reference TRBV7-9 and TRBJ2-5, the full variable domain reads DTGVSQNPRHKITKRGQNVTFRCDPISEHNRLYWYRQTLGQGPEFLTYFQNEAQLEKSRLLSDRFSAERPKGSFSTLEIQRTEQGDSAMYLCASSLAKYQETQYFGPGTRLLVL.

Many counts were recorded for this clonotype. The chain has TRBV4-1 and TRBJ2-3, with 8 bases matching TRBD1. The CDR3 has 15 residues. V lost 1 base to trimming and J lost 1 base; unmatched junction nucleotides: 1. Per the germline V gene, CDR1 is MGHRA and CDR2 is YSYEKL. The CDR3 bases are TGCGCCAGCAGCCAAGCGGACAGGGGCACAGATACGCAGTATTTT. Its protein is CASSQADRGTDTQYF.

Only a few counts were recorded for this clonotype. The V gene is TRBV2, the J gene TRBJ2-1; D unclear. The CDR3 runs 14 residues. V was shortened by 3 bases and J by 3 bases, with 9 bases between the two germline ends. The germline CDR1 and CDR2 sequences are SNHLY and FYNNEI. CDR3 coding DNA: TGTGCCAGCAGTGATTGGCAGAACTACAATGAGCAGTTCTTC. The encoded protein is CASSDWQNYNEQFF.

CDR3 bases: TGTGCCAGCAGAGCACGACTAGCGATCTACAATGAGCAGTTCTTC. It specifies CASRARLAIYNEQFF. V usage is TRBV9 and J usage is TRBJ2-1; 8 nucleotides line up with TRBD2. Germline lookup yields CDR1 SGDLS and CDR2 YYNGEE. The length of the CDR3 is 15 residues. The J segment lost 3 bases and the V segment lost 5 bases, leaving 7 bases of the junction unmatched. Full variable domain (remainder filled in from reference TRBV9 and TRBJ2-1): DSGVTQTPKHLITATGQRVTLRCSPRSGDLSVYWYQQSLDQGLQFLIQYYNGEERAKGNILERFSAQQFPDLHSELNLSSLELGDSALYFCASRARLAIYNEQFFGPGTRLTVL.

J is TRBJ2-7 and V is TRBV29-1; maybe TRBD1 (7 bases). Trimming pared 0 bases from V and 0 bases from J, leaving 12 bases between. Germline assignment: CDR1 SQVTM and CDR2 ANQGSEA. This CDR3 has 15 residues. DNA for the CDR3: TGCAGCGTTGAAGATGGCGGGACAGACTCCTACGAGCAGTACGTC. Protein: CSVEDGGTDSYEQYV.

This chain links TRBV2 with TRBJ2-7; D is unclear. This CDR3 contains 12 residues. Germline V gene data show CDR1 as SNHLY and CDR2 as FYNNEI. Deletions cut 5 bases from V and 5 bases from J, with 10 bases between. CDR3 amino acids: CASSWLGNEQYF. The DNA of the CDR3 is TGTGCCAGCAGTTGGTTGGGCAACGAGCAGTACTTC.

This clonotype was picked up a small number of times. The chain combines TRBV4-3 with TRBJ2-2; D possibly corresponds to TRBD2 (5 bases). The CDR3 spans 16 residues. From germline, CDR1 is LGHNA and CDR2 YSLEER. Trimming pared 3 bases from V and 0 bases from J, leaving 11 bases between. CDR3 sequence: CASSQAGLTNTGELFF. As DNA, the CDR3 is TGCGCCAGCAGCCAGGCTGGACTGACGAACACCGGGGAGCTGTTTTTT.

A word on this clonotype: A much larger clone lies a single base off, so this may be a read error. The chain employs TRBV29-1 and TRBJ2-1; 11 nucleotides align to TRBD2. Germline CDR1 and CDR2: SQVTM and ANQGSEA. The junction had 8 bases not matched to a gene; V was cut back by 2 bases and J by 8 bases. This CDR3 is built from 15 residues. The CDR3 region has the DNA TGCAGCGTTGAATATTCCACTAGCGGGAGTTATGAGCAGTTCTTC. This sequence encodes CSVEYSTSGSYEQFF.

The V and J genes are TRBV27 and TRBJ2-1; 7 bases are a match to TRBD1. Germline V gives CDR1 MNHEY, CDR2 SMNVEV (reference sequence). V gave up 5 bases and J gave up 9 bases; unmatched junction bases: 10. The CDR3 loop spans 14 amino acids. CDR3 sequence reads: CASSPPGQDSEQFF. CDR3 DNA sequence: TGTGCCAGCAGTCCACCCGGACAGGACAGTGAGCAGTTCTTC.

The chain links TRBV25-1 to TRBJ2-7, with TRBD1 matching 9 bases. The CDR3 covers 13 residues. J gave up 8 bases and V 2 bases, and 4 bases lay outside the gene matches. Germline CDR1 and CDR2: MGHDK and SYGVNS. This chain's CDR3 is CASSEGDRVKQYF. CDR3 nucleotide sequence: TGTGCCAGCAGTGAAGGGGACAGGGTGAAGCAGTACTTC.

The chain carries TRBV19 and TRBJ2-3; 7 bases agree with TRBD2. Germline assignment: CDR1 LNHDA and CDR2 SQIVND (reference sequence). Germline trimming cut 5 bases from V and 0 bases from J; bases unmatched to any gene: 8. The CDR3 totals 16 residues. CDR3 protein: CASSWGGDGSTDTQYF. The CDR3 DNA reads as TGTGCCAGTAGTTGGGGGGGGGACGGAAGCACAGATACGCAGTATTTT. The whole variable domain, filled in from reference TRBV19 and TRBJ2-3, reads DGGITQSPKYLFRKEGQNVTLSCEQNLNHDAMYWYRQDPGQGLRLIYYSQIVNDFQKGDIAEGYSVSREKKESFPLTVTSAQKNPTAFYLCASSWGGDGSTDTQYFGPGTRLTVL.

Notes on this clonotype: A junction boundary mismatches the germline segment, possibly from a read error. The chain carries TRBV2 and TRBJ1-2; no definite D call. This CDR3 region has 11 residues. CDR1 and CDR2 from the germline V gene are SNHLY and FYNNEI. DNA of the CDR3: TGTGCCGGCAGTGAGTTACGAGGCTACACCTTC. Amino acid sequence: CAGSELRGYTF. The whole variable domain, filled in from reference TRBV2 and TRBJ1-2, reads EPEVTQTPSHQVTQMGQEVILRCVPISNHLYFYWYRQILGQKVEFLVSFYNNEISEKSEIFDDQFSVERPDGSNFTLKIRSTKLEDSAMYFCAGSELRGYTFGSGTRLTVV.

This clonotype was found a few times. The chain carries TRBV20-1 and TRBJ1-1; D is uncertain. Germline CDR1 DFQATT, CDR2 SNEGSKA (reference sequence). This CDR3 comprises 11 residues. Trimming stripped 6 bases from V and 4 bases from J, with 9 bases between. CDR3 sequence: CSARRVTEAFF. The CDR3 coding sequence is TGCAGTGCAAGAAGGGTCACTGAAGCTTTCTTT.

This clonotype has a handful of counts. Here the CDR3 DNA reads TGTGCCAGCAGTTACAGATGGGATGAGCAGTTCTTC. Translation: CASSYRWDEQFF. The V gene is TRBV6-5, the J gene TRBJ2-1; D is unclear. CDR1 is MNHEY and CDR2 is SVGAGI in the germline V gene. The CDR3 totals 12 residues. V lost 2 bases to trimming and J lost 8 bases, with 7 bases between them.

In regard to this clonotype: One end of the junction fails to match germline, which may point to a read error. The chain joins TRBV4-3 to TRBJ1-2; D may be TRBD1 (5 bases). Germline V CDR1 and CDR2: LGHNA, YSLEER. This CDR3 contains 19 residues. The CDR3 sequence is CASSQEPAGARVYNYGYPF. The DNA of the CDR3 is TGCGCCAGCAGCCAAGAGCCGGCCGGGGCGCGGGTATATAACTATGGCTACCCCTTC.

This chain uses TRBV9 with TRBJ2-3, with D possibly being TRBD1 (6 bases). Trimming pared 3 bases from V and 2 bases from J, leaving 13 bases between. Germline loops: CDR1 SGDLS, CDR2 YYNGEE. The CDR3 is 15 residues long. This chain's CDR3 is CASSATGFITDTQYF. The CDR3 nucleotides are TGTGCCAGCAGCGCCACAGGGTTCATCACAGATACGCAGTATTTT.

Details on this clonotype: A much more abundant neighbour one base away suggests this may be a read error. CDR3 bases: TGCGCCAGCAGCCAAGAATTAGCGGGGGATGACGATGAGCAGTTCTTC. Amino acid sequence: CASSQELAGDDDEQFF. The gene calls are TRBV4-3 and TRBJ2-1, with 9 bases matching TRBD2. This CDR3 has 16 amino acids. V shed 0 bases, J shed 8 bases, and the junction held 8 bases outside the gene matches. Germline V gene lookup returns CDR1 LGHNA and CDR2 YSLEER.

This clonotype was seen ten or more times. As DNA, the CDR3 is TGCGCCAGCAGCCCCGGACAGGGGCACGCTTTCTTT. Its protein is CASSPGQGHAFF. V and J are TRBV4-1 and TRBJ1-1, with 9 bases fitting TRBD1. V lost 4 bases, J lost 11 bases, and 5 bases stayed unmatched. The CDR3 consists of 12 residues. The germline gives CDR1 MGHRA, CDR2 YSYEKL.

The V call is TRBV19, the J call TRBJ2-3; the match to TRBD2 covers 11 bases. The CDR3 covers 15 residues. V lost 4 bases to trimming and J lost 3 bases; unmatched junction nucleotides: 3. Germline CDR1 and CDR2: LNHDA and SQIVND (reference sequence). The CDR3 coding sequence is TGTGCCAGTAGTACCTGGACTAGCGGGACAGATACGCAGTATTTT. Encoded protein: CASSTWTSGTDTQYF.

As DNA, the CDR3 is TGTGCCAGCAGCCCCGGCCTCCAAAACACCATATATTTT. Its translation: CASSPGLQNTIYF. The V and J genes are TRBV7-9 and TRBJ1-3; D not certain. V lost 5 bases and J 6 bases, leaving 11 bases between the germline ends. Germline CDR1 and CDR2: SEHNR and FQNEAQ (reference sequence). The CDR3 covers 13 residues.